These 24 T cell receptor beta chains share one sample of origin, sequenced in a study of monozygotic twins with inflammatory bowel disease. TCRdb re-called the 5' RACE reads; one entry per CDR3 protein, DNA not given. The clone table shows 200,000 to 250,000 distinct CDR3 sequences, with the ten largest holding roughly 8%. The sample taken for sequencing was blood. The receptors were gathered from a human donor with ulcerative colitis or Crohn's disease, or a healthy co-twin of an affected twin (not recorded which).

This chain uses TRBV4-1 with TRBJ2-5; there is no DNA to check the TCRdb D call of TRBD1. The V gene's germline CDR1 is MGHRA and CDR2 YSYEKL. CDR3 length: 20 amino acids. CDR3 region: CASSPLGPGRGLIIQETQYF.

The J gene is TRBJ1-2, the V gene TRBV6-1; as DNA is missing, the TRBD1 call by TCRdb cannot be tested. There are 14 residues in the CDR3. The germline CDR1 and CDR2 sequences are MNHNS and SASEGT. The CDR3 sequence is CASSKTGTGYGYTF.

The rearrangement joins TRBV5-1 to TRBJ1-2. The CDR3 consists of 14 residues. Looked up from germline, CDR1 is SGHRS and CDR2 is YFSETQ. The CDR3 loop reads CASSSRGEAYGYTF.

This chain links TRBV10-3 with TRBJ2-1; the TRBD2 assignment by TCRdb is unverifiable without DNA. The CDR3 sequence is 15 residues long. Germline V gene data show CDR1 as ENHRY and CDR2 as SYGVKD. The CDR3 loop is CAIRSTSGSGNEQFF.

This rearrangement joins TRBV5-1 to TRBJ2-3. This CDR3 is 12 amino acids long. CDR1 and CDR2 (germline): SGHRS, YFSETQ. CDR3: CASSLDLNTQYF. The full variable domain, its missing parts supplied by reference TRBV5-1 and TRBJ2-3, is KAGVTQTPRYLIKTRGQQVTLSCSPISGHRSVSWYQQTPGQGLQFLFEYFSETQRNKGNFPGRFSGRQFSNSRSEMNVSTLELGDSALYLCASSLDLNTQYFGPGTRLTVL.

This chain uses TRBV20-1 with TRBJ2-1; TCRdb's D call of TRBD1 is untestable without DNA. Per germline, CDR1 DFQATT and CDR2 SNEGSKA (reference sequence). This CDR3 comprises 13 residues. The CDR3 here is CSKGAQGSDEQFF.

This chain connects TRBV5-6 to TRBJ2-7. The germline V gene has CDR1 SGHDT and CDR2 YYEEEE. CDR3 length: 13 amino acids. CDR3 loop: CASSLLQTYEQYF.

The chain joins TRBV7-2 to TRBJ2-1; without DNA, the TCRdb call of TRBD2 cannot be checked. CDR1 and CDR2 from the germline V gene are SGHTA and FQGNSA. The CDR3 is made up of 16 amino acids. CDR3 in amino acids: CASSLKQRGGLDEQFF.

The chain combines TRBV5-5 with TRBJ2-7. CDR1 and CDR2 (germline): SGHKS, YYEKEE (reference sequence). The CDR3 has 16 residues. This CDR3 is CASSDEVGFSTYEQYF. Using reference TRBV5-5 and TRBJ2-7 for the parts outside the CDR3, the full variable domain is DAGVTQSPTHLIKTRGQQVTLRCSPISGHKSVSWYQQVLGQGPQFIFQYYEKEERGRGNFPDRFSARQFPNYSSELNVNALLLGDSALYLCASSDEVGFSTYEQYFGPGTRLTVT.

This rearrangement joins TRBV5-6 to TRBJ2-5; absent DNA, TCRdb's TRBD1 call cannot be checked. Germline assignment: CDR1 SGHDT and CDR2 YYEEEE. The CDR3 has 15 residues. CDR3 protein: CASSLAGGLRETQYF.

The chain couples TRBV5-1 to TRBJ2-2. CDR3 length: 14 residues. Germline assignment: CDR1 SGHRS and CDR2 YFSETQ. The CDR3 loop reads CASSLGGYNGELFF.

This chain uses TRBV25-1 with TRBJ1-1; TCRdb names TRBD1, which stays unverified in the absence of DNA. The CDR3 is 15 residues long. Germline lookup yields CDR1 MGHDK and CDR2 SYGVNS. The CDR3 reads CASSVGQGPDTEAFF.

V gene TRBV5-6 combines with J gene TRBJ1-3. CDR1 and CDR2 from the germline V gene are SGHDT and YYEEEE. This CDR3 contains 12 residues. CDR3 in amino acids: CASSFSENTIYF.

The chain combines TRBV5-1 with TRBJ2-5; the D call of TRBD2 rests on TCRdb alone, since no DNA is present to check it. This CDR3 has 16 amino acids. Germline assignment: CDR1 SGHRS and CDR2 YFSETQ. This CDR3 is CASSNLAGEGVETQYF.

This chain's CDR3 is CASSRIGPYEQYF. V and J are TRBV5-6 and TRBJ2-7. Germline V gene lookup returns CDR1 SGHDT and CDR2 YYEEEE. The CDR3 extends over 13 amino acids.

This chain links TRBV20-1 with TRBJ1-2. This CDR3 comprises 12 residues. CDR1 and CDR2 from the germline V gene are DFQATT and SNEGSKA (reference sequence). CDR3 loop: CSASFQTYGYTF.

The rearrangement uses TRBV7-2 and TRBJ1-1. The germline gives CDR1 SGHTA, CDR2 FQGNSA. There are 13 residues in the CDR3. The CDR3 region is CASSSFANTEAFF.

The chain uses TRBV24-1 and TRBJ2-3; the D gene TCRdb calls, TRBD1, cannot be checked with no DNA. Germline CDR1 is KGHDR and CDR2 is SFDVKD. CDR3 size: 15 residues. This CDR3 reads CATSDSTRGTDTQYF.

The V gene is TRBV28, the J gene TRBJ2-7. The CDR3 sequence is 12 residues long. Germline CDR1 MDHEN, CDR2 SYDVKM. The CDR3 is CASSFSEYEQYF.

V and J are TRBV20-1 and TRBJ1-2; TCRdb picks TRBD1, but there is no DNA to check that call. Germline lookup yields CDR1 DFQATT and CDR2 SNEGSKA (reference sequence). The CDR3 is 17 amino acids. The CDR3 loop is CSAYVLLRDWAVYGYTF.

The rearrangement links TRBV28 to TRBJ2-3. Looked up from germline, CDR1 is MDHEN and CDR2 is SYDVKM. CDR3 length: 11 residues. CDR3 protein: CASRITDTQYF.

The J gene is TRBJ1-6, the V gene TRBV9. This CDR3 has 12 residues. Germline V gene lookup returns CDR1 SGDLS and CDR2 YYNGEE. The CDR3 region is CASGRDDSPLHF. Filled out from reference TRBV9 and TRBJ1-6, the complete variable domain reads DSGVTQTPKHLITATGQRVTLRCSPRSGDLSVYWYQQSLDQGLQFLIQYYNGEERAKGNILERFSAQQFPDLHSELNLSSLELGDSALYFCASGRDDSPLHFGNGTRLTVT.

CDR3: CASSLRDRGNSPLHF. The chain recombines TRBV7-6 with TRBJ1-6; the D call of TRBD1 rests on TCRdb alone, since no DNA is present to check it. CDR1 and CDR2 (germline): SGHVS, FNYEAQ. CDR3 length equals 15 residues.

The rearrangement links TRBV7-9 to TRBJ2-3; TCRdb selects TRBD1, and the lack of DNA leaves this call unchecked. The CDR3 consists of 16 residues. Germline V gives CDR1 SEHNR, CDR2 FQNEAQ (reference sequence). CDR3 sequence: CASSPPRDRSTDTQYF.